This T cell receptor (beta chain) was sequenced for a study of blood T cells in healthy people across ages. Overall study context: About one barcoded beta molecule was captured per two T cells (by template switching). General study results and limits: Greater diversity and more naive CD4+ cells were seen in long-lived donors than in aged donors. With age, beta diversity per million T cells declined roughly linearly, significantly by 30 to 40.

The V and J ends lost 5 bases and 12 bases respectively, with 20 bases between them. The CDR3 extends over 13 amino acids. Germline CDR1 and CDR2: MNHEY and SVGEGT. Primers used in a second PCR of roughly 6 to 11 cycles were a sample-barcoded 5' primer and a J-beta primer mix. TCRdb recomputed calls from the 5' RACE reads with MiXCR, one row per CDR3 protein. The table lists some 920,000 distinct CDR3 sequences, roughly half of them singletons. In regard to this clonotype: Antigen specificity is unknown.

The rearrangement joins TRBV6-2 or TRBV6-3 to TRBJ2-7, with D possibly TRBD2 on 5 matching bases. Sequenced input: blood. The origin of this receptor is a woman aged 60-75 years in good health. The CDR3 DNA reads TGTGCCAGCAGTGACCGGTTGGGAGCCTCTGGGTACTTC. Translated, it gives CASSDRLGASGYF.